The 30 T cell receptor beta chains given below trace back to one sample, sequenced in a study of cytomegalovirus exposure and HLA in healthy donors (dated by TCRdb to about 2017). Libraries were built with the immunoSEQ multiplex PCR assay. The multiplex PCR relied on a mix of 60 forward primers for TCR Vbeta segments and 13 reverse primers for TCR Jbeta segments. TCRdb limited this immuneACCESS table to in-frame rearrangements with V and J called. A share of clones is missing; checked studies link under half to unresolved V genes, and the rest is unexplained. This sample lists about 72,000 clones; about 66% were detected once. About a fifth of the sample belongs to the ten largest clones. Sequencing was done on a sample of PBMCs. The receptors were gathered from a man in his forties or fifties in good health and CMV-seropositive.

The chain links TRBV20-1 to TRBJ2-5; no firm D call. The length of the CDR3 is 11 residues. V lost 0 bases, J lost 3 bases, and 2 bases lay in between. Germline CDR1 reads DFQATT; CDR2 reads SNEGSKA (reference sequence). Here the CDR3 DNA reads TGCAGTGCTAGAGATAAAGAGACCCAGTACTTC. Amino acid sequence: CSARDKETQYF.

The chain carries TRBV19 and TRBJ1-5, with D perhaps TRBD1 (5 bases). The CDR3 is 15 residues long. V dropped 9 bases and J dropped 5 bases, with 20 bases sitting between them. Germline V lookup: CDR1 LNHDA, CDR2 SQIVND (reference sequence). CDR3 coding DNA: TGTGCCAGCCAAAGGGGAGGAAATGGCGATCAGCCCCAGCATTTT. Translated, it gives CASQRGGNGDQPQHF. The whole variable domain, filled in from reference TRBV19 and TRBJ1-5, reads DGGITQSPKYLFRKEGQNVTLSCEQNLNHDAMYWYRQDPGQGLRLIYYSQIVNDFQKGDIAEGYSVSREKKESFPLTVTSAQKNPTAFYLCASQRGGNGDQPQHFGDGTRLSIL.

This clone has just a few counts. The chain is built from TRBV5-4 and TRBJ2-5; possibly TRBD2 for D (5 bases). Germline values: CDR1 SGHNT, CDR2 YYREEE (reference sequence). The CDR3 spans 14 residues. V dropped 4 bases and J dropped 5 bases, with 15 bases sitting between them. The CDR3 region has the DNA TGTGCCAGCAGCCTGAGCGGCTCAATGGAGACCCAGTACTTC. Translation gives CASSLSGSMETQYF.

This chain links TRBV2 with TRBJ1-1; D not certain. Between the trimmed V and J ends, which lost 6 bases and 11 bases, there was a span of 16 bases. This CDR3 is 12 amino acids long. CDR1 is SNHLY, CDR2 FYNNEI, per germline. The CDR3 DNA sequence: TGTGCCAGCAGGAGGGAGCGAACCCAGGCTTTCTTT. Protein product: CASRRERTQAFF.

The rearrangement uses TRBV10-3 and TRBJ2-7; D may be TRBD1 (5 bases). V was pared by 5 bases and J by 1 base, with 9 bases between. This CDR3 has 13 residues. The germline V gene encodes CDR1 ENHRY and CDR2 SYGVKD. The CDR3 reads CAISLTGSYEQYF. The CDR3 nucleotides are TGTGCCATCAGTTTAACAGGTTCCTACGAGCAGTACTTC.

V and J are TRBV7-8 and TRBJ2-7; weak D call: TRBD1 (6 bases). CDR1 and CDR2 (germline): SGHVS, FQNEAQ. The CDR3 is 12 residues long. Trimming shortened V by 3 bases and J by 11 bases, and 14 bases separated the two germline ends. The CDR3 DNA follows: TGTGCCAGCAGCTTGGGGGCCGCGGTCGAGTACTTC. Its protein product is CASSLGAAVEYF.

The V and J genes are TRBV29-1 and TRBJ1-2; D is unresolved. CDR1 and CDR2 (germline): SQVTM, ANQGSEA. V was clipped by 7 bases and J by 8 bases, with 14 bases between them. CDR3 length: 11 residues. The CDR3 DNA follows: TGCAGCGGTTTCTCTACGGGGGGCTACACCTTC. Its protein is CSGFSTGGYTF. Based on the CDR3 plus reference TRBV29-1 and TRBJ1-2, the full variable domain is SAVISQKPSRDICQRGTSLTIQCQVDSQVTMMFWYRQQPGQSLTLIATANQGSEATYESGFVIDKFPISRPNLTFSTLTVSNMSPEDSSIYLCSGFSTGGYTFGSGTRLTVV.

The sample holds a few counts of this clone. The V and J genes are TRBV14 and TRBJ1-1; a possible D gene is TRBD1 (5 bases). This CDR3 has 16 amino acids. Per the germline V gene, CDR1 is SGHDN and CDR2 is FVKESK. V dropped 4 bases and J dropped 1 base, with 16 bases sitting between them. CDR3 nucleotides: TGTGCCAGCAGCCCCACGGGGGTTGGTTGGAACACTGAAGCTTTCTTT. This sequence encodes CASSPTGVGWNTEAFF.

The chain uses TRBV6-6 and TRBJ2-1; D possibly corresponds to TRBD1 (5 bases). The CDR3 contains 12 residues. The V and J ends lost 6 bases and 8 bases respectively, with 11 bases between them. Germline V gene data show CDR1 as MNHNY and CDR2 as SVGAGI (reference sequence). The CDR3 region has the DNA TGTGCCAGCAGGTCCAGGGTCGATGAGCAGTTCTTC. This encodes CASRSRVDEQFF.

This clone was detected only a few times. The gene calls are TRBV7-3 and TRBJ2-1; TRBD2 is a possible D gene (6 bases). With 6 bases removed from V and 2 bases from J, the gap between germline ends came to 8 bases. CDR1 and CDR2 (germline): SGHTA, FQGTGA. The CDR3 is 13 residues long. The CDR3 loop is CASRGGTYNEQFF. In nucleotides, the CDR3 is TGTGCCAGCAGGGGGGGTACCTACAATGAGCAGTTCTTC. The whole variable domain, remainder taken from reference TRBV7-3 and TRBJ2-1, is GAGVSQTPSNKVTEKGKYVELRCDPISGHTALYWYRQSLGQGPEFLIYFQGTGAADDSGLPNDRFFAVRPEGSVSTLKIQRTERGDSAVYLCASRGGTYNEQFFGPGTRLTVL.

The chain joins TRBV5-4 to TRBJ1-2; 7 bases align to TRBD1. The CDR3 runs to 13 residues. In germline, CDR1 is SGHNT, CDR2 YYREEE (reference sequence). Losses at the gene ends were 4 bases for V and 2 bases for J; bases not matched to a gene: 2. The CDR3 nucleotides are TGTGCCAGCAGCACGGACAGGAACTATGGCTACACCTTC. Protein: CASSTDRNYGYTF. The variable domain in full, completed from reference TRBV5-4 and TRBJ1-2, reads ETGVTQSPTHLIKTRGQQVTLRCSSQSGHNTVSWYQQALGQGPQFIFQYYREEENGRGNFPPRFSGLQFPNYSSELNVNALELDDSALYLCASSTDRNYGYTFGSGTRLTVV.

The V call is TRBV2, the J call TRBJ2-7, with D perhaps TRBD1 (6 bases). This CDR3 region has 14 residues. V lost 2 bases and J lost 7, with 15 bases in between. Germline V gene sequence: CDR1 SNHLY, CDR2 FYNNEI. As DNA, the CDR3 is TGTGCCAGCAGTGAATCTGCAGGGGCGAGGGAGCAGTACTTC. Translation gives CASSESAGAREQYF. The full variable domain, its missing parts supplied by reference TRBV2 and TRBJ2-7, is EPEVTQTPSHQVTQMGQEVILRCVPISNHLYFYWYRQILGQKVEFLVSFYNNEISEKSEIFDDQFSVERPDGSNFTLKIRSTKLEDSAMYFCASSESAGAREQYFGPGTRLTVT.

The rearrangement uses TRBV19 and TRBJ1-5, with D perhaps TRBD1 (5 bases). The length of the CDR3 is 14 residues. Germline loops: CDR1 LNHDA, CDR2 SQIVND (reference sequence). V shed 9 bases and J shed 4 bases, with 16 bases lying between them. The CDR3, as DNA: TGTGCCAGCCGGAGGGGAGGTTTTAATCAGCCCCAGCATTTT. The encoded protein is CASRRGGFNQPQHF.

Relative to its sample, this clone is medium-sized (0.01 to 0.1%). The chain is built from TRBV6-5 and TRBJ2-2, with D perhaps TRBD1 (6 bases). V lost 4 bases and J lost 8, with 20 bases in between. CDR1 and CDR2 from the germline V gene are MNHEY and SVGAGI. CDR3 length: 16 residues. In nucleotides, the CDR3 is TGTGCCAGCAGTTCACCGGGACAATTTATTTCGGGGGAGCTGTTTTTT. It codes for CASSSPGQFISGELFF.

Here the CDR3 reads CASRPSRPDTQYF. DNA for the CDR3: TGTGCCAGCAGACCTAGCCGGCCAGATACGCAGTATTTT. This rearrangement joins TRBV6-1 to TRBJ2-3; perhaps TRBD2 as D (5 bases). V lost 6 bases and J lost 4, with 11 bases in between. CDR3 length equals 13 residues. Germline V CDR1 and CDR2: MNHNS, SASEGT.

The rearrangement links TRBV28 to TRBJ1-6; D is unresolved. V lost 2 bases and J 13 bases, leaving 6 bases between the germline ends. Germline V gives CDR1 MDHEN, CDR2 SYDVKM. This CDR3 region has 11 residues. This chain's CDR3 is CASSLDTPLHF. The CDR3, as DNA: TGTGCCAGCAGTTTAGACACTCCCCTCCACTTT. Using reference TRBV28 and TRBJ1-6 for the parts outside the CDR3, the full variable domain is DVKVTQSSRYLVKRTGEKVFLECVQDMDHENMFWYRQDPGLGLRLIYFSYDVKMKEKGDIPEGYSVSREKKERFSLILESASTNQTSMYLCASSLDTPLHFGNGTRLTVT.

The chain is built from TRBV13 and TRBJ2-7, with 9 bases lining up with TRBD1. V gave up 5 bases and J gave up 2 bases; unmatched junction bases: 4. Germline-derived CDR1 and CDR2 are PRHDT and FYEKMQ (reference sequence). CDR3 length: 14 residues. This CDR3 reads CASSPTGGTYEQYF. The CDR3 coding sequence is TGTGCCAGCAGCCCGACAGGGGGTACCTACGAGCAGTACTTC.

The gene calls are TRBV18 and TRBJ2-7, with 7 bases matching TRBD1. This CDR3 is 15 amino acids long. Trimming removed 4 bases from V and 2 bases from J; junction bases left unmatched: 8. Looked up from germline, CDR1 is KGHSH and CDR2 is LQKENI. This CDR3 is CASSRITGVPYEQYF. The CDR3 DNA reads TGTGCCAGCTCACGAATCACAGGGGTTCCCTACGAGCAGTACTTC.

The chain combines TRBV2 with TRBJ2-3, with D uncertain. Germline CDR1 reads SNHLY; CDR2 reads FYNNEI. The CDR3 runs 11 residues. The V gene lost 5 bases and the J gene lost 8 bases, with 8 bases spanning the gap. The chain's CDR3 is CASSWSGTQYF. CDR3 sequence (DNA): TGTGCCAGCAGTTGGTCCGGTACGCAGTATTTT.

This chain connects TRBV28 to TRBJ2-7; perhaps TRBD2 as D (5 bases). V gave up 1 base and J gave up 6 bases, with 10 bases separating them. This CDR3 contains 13 residues. CDR1 MDHEN and CDR2 SYDVKM come from the germline V gene. In DNA form, the CDR3 reads TGTGCCAGCAGTTTATCGGGGAGCGGCGAGCAGTACTTC. Its protein is CASSLSGSGEQYF.

This clone came up once. The V call is TRBV9, the J call TRBJ1-5, with 7 bases matching TRBD1. The CDR3 is 17 residues long. The V segment lost 3 bases and the J segment 5 bases; nucleotides outside the gene matches: 14. Per germline, CDR1 SGDLS and CDR2 YYNGEE. For the CDR3, the DNA is TGTGCCAGCAGCGATGGCCAGCCGGGACAGATTTATCAGCCCCAGCATTTT. Protein sequence: CASSDGQPGQIYQPQHF.

The V gene is TRBV19, the J gene TRBJ2-7; 7 positions agree with TRBD1. The CDR3 is 14 amino acids. The germline gives CDR1 LNHDA, CDR2 SQIVND (reference sequence). Trimming took 6 bases from V and 3 from J; bases not matched to a gene: 8. The CDR3 DNA sequence: TGTGCCAGTAGGGGGAAGGGACAGAGCTACGAGCAGTACTTC. Amino acid sequence: CASRGKGQSYEQYF.

This rearrangement joins TRBV4-3 to TRBJ1-6, with a tentative D call TRBD1 (6 bases). The CDR3 totals 16 residues. V gave up 0 bases and J gave up 9 bases, with 15 bases separating them. Germline V CDR1 and CDR2: LGHNA, YSLEER. CDR3 in amino acids: CASSQDSSRGASPLHF. DNA for the CDR3: TGCGCCAGCAGCCAAGATTCTAGCAGGGGTGCTTCACCCCTCCACTTT.

This clone was recorded a few times. The rearrangement links TRBV5-8 to TRBJ1-2, with 7 bases matching TRBD1. The CDR3 runs to 13 residues. Germline CDR1 is SGHTS and CDR2 is YDEGEE. The J segment lost 8 bases and the V segment lost 3 bases, leaving 7 bases of the junction unmatched. DNA for the CDR3: TGTGCCAGCAGCTCCAGGGGGAGTAGAGGCTACACCTTC. It codes for CASSSRGSRGYTF.

The J gene is TRBJ1-2, the V gene TRBV7-8; TRBD1 matches at 7 bases. The CDR3 extends over 14 amino acids. Germline V gene data show CDR1 as SGHVS and CDR2 as FQNEAQ. J gave up 3 bases and V 1 base, and 2 bases lay outside the gene matches. The CDR3 here is CASSLGQGDYGYTF. The CDR3 DNA follows: TGTGCCAGCAGCTTAGGACAGGGAGACTATGGCTACACCTTC. The full variable domain, in which reference TRBV7-8 and TRBJ1-2 provide the parts outside the CDR3, is GAGVSQSPRYKVAKRGQDVALRCDPISGHVSLFWYQQALGQGPEFLTYFQNEAQLDKSGLPSDRFFAERPEGSVSTLKIQRTQQEDSAVYLCASSLGQGDYGYTFGSGTRLTVV.

This clone was counted between two and nine times. CDR3 bases: TGCGCCAGCAGAGGGGCGCGTAACTATGGCTACACCTTC. Translating gives CASRGARNYGYTF. The rearrangement uses TRBV5-1 and TRBJ1-2; possible D gene TRBD1, 5 bases. V dropped 5 bases and J dropped 1 base, with 9 bases sitting between them. CDR1 and CDR2 (germline): SGHRS, YFSETQ. This CDR3 spans 13 amino acids.

With respect to this clone: At one end the junction does not follow the germline gene, possibly because of a read error. The chain joins TRBV7-7 to TRBJ2-3; D unresolved. In germline, CDR1 is SSHAT, CDR2 FNYEAQ (reference sequence). CDR3 size: 13 residues. DNA for the CDR3: TGTGCTAGCAGCCCCATCGGCGGTGATACGCAGTATTTT. Its translation is CASSPIGGDTQYF.

The chain has TRBV5-6 and TRBJ1-6; 8 bases map to TRBD1. The V and J ends lost 0 bases and 9 bases, in that order; junction bases with no gene match: 11. Per germline, CDR1 SGHDT and CDR2 YYEEEE. The CDR3 is 17 residues long. CDR3 protein: CASSLDQGANVVSPLHF. The DNA for the CDR3 is TGTGCCAGCAGCTTGGATCAGGGGGCGAATGTAGTTTCACCCCTCCACTTT.

V gene TRBV6-6 combines with J gene TRBJ2-5, with a possible D match to TRBD2 (6 bases). Between the trimmed V and J ends, which lost 6 bases and 2 bases, there was a span of 13 bases. Germline loops: CDR1 MNHNY, CDR2 SVGAGI (reference sequence). CDR3 length equals 14 residues. The CDR3 sequence: CASSPGTRQETQYF. CDR3 sequence (DNA): TGTGCCAGCAGCCCCGGGACTCGTCAAGAGACCCAGTACTTC.

The rearrangement joins TRBV19 to TRBJ1-2; 7 bases agree with TRBD1. The CDR3 consists of 12 residues. Trimming cost V 6 bases and J 6 bases; bases outside gene matches: 4. Germline values: CDR1 LNHDA, CDR2 SQIVND (reference sequence). The CDR3 sequence: CASRFQGDGYTF. Written as DNA, the CDR3 is TGTGCCAGTAGATTTCAGGGGGATGGCTACACCTTC.